This T cell receptor (beta chain) was sequenced in a study of T cells after yellow fever vaccination. This clonotype was counted between two and nine times. TCRdb analysed the 5' RACE reads with MiXCR anew, one entry per CDR3 protein. Of a few hundred thousand distinct CDR3 sequences listed, roughly 3% are singletons. V shed 7 bases and J 3 bases; nucleotides not matched to a gene: 7. The CDR3 spans 14 residues. Germline V gene lookup returns CDR1 SNHLY and CDR2 FYNNEI. Sequenced here: CD4+ T cells sorted from PBMCs, sampled 10 days after the yellow fever booster vaccination. The rearrangement uses TRBV2 and TRBJ2-7; 9 bases map to TRBD1. This sequence was found in a young man who received the YFV17D yellow fever vaccine. Here the CDR3 reads CASTWTGVLYEQYF. Here the CDR3 DNA reads TGTGCCAGCACCTGGACAGGGGTGCTCTACGAGCAGTACTTC. The entire variable domain, with the rest obtained from reference TRBV2 and TRBJ2-7, is as follows: EPEVTQTPSHQVTQMGQEVILRCVPISNHLYFYWYRQILGQKVEFLVSFYNNEISEKSEIFDDQFSVERPDGSNFTLKIRSTKLEDSAMYFCASTWTGVLYEQYFGPGTRLTVT.